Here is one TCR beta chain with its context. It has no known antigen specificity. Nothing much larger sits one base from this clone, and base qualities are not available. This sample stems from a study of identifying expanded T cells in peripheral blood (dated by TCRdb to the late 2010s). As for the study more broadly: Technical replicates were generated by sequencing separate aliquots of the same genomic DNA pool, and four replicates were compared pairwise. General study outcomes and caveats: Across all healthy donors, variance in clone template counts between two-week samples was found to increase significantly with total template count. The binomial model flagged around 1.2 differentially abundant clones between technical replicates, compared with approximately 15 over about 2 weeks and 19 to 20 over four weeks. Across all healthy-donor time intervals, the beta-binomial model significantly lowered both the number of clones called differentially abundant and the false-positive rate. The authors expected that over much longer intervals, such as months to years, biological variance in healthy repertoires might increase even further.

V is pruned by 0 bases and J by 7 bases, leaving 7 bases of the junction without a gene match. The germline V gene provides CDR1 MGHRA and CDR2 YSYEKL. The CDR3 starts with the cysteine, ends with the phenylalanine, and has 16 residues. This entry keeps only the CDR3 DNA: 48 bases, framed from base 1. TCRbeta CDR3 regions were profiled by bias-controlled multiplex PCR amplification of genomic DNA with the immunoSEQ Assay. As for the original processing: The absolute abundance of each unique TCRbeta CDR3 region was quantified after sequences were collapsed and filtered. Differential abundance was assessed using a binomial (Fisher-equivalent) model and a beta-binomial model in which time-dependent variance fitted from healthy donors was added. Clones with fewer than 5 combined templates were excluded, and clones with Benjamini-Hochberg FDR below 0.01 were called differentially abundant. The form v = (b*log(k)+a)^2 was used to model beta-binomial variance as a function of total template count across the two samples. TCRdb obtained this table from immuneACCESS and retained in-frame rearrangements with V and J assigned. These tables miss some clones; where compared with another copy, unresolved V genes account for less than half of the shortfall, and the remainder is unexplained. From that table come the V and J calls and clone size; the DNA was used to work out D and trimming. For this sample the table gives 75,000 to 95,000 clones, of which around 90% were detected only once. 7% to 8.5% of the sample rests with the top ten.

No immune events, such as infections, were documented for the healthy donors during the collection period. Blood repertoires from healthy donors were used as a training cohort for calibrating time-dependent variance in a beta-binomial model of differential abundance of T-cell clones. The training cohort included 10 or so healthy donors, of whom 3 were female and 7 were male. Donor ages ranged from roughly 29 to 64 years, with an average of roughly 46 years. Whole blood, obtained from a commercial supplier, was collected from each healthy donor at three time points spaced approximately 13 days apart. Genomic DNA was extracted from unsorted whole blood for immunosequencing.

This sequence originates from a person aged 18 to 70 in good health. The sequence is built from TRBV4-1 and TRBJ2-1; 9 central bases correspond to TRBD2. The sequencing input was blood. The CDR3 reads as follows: CASSQESPSGRNEQFF. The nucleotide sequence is TGCGCCAGCAGCCAAGAAAGTCCCAGCGGGAGGAATGAGCAGTTCTTC.